This TCR beta chain was documented in a study of CD8 T cells in ankylosing spondylitis. The CDR3 runs 16 residues. With V trimmed by 5 bases and J by 9 bases, 15 bases remained unmatched. The sample holds many counts of this clonotype. Molecular-barcoded quantitative 5'-RACE produced these TCR beta libraries. MiXCR, run by TCRdb on the 5' RACE reads, gives a single entry per CDR3 protein. The sample yields 36,000 or so distinct CDR3 sequences, 6% seen once. The V gene is TRBV12-3 or TRBV12-4, the J gene TRBJ2-1; TRBD2 matches 8 bases. This clonotype was sampled from a male donor with ankylosing spondylitis or in good health (not recorded which). The sample was blood, either unsorted or a sorted T cell fraction (not recorded which). This CDR3 reads CASSPETSGRAGEQFF. The CDR3 DNA reads as TGTGCCAGCAGTCCAGAAACTAGCGGCCGGGCCGGTGAGCAGTTCTTC.